This record looks at one T cell receptor beta chain sequence and its context. These data are taken from a study of cytomegalovirus exposure and HLA in healthy donors. Both 60 Vbeta primers and 13 Jbeta primers went into the PCR. Clones were read by immunoSEQ multiplex PCR, and TCRdb kept only the in-frame ones, dropping some. The sample lists under 300,000 clones, more than 80% seen once, with roughly 4% in the top ten. Everyone who donated was a healthy bone marrow donor. Donors likely had unrecorded immune exposures despite being nominally healthy when sampled. Between the trimmed V and J ends, which lost 5 bases and 6 bases, there was a span of 11 bases. The V gene's germline CDR1 is SQVTM and CDR2 ANQGSEA. The CDR3 is 11 residues long.

Sequencing input: PBMCs. This chain joins TRBV29-1 and TRBJ2-7; D possibly corresponds to TRBD2 (6 bases). The receptor's source is a man aged 40-49 years in good health and CMV-seropositive. The CDR3 reads CSVPGAGEQYF. CDR3 bases: TGCAGCGTTCCGGGAGCGGGCGAGCAGTACTTC.